Below are 17 T cell receptor beta chains sequenced from a single sample in a study of blood T cell repertoires in COVID-19. TCRdb's table, derived via immunoSEQ multiplex PCR, lists solely in-frame clones and lacks some. Of approximately 72,000 clones detected, roughly 85% appear once; the ten largest clones hold 35% to 40%. Sequencing was carried out using peripheral blood. These receptors came from a woman older than 75 with active or convalescent COVID-19.

J is TRBJ2-7 and V is TRBV7-9; the D is unclear. V dropped 2 bases and J dropped 6 bases, with 11 bases sitting between them. CDR3 size: 13 residues. From germline, CDR1 is SEHNR and CDR2 FQNEAQ (reference sequence). The CDR3: CASSLNSVREQYF. The CDR3 region has the DNA TGTGCCAGCAGCTTAAACAGTGTACGCGAGCAGTACTTC.

This clone was recorded a few times. The chain recombines TRBV28 with TRBJ1-2; D remains unclear. V lost 6 bases to trimming and J lost 7 bases, with 12 bases between them. The CDR3 runs 12 residues. Germline V gene data show CDR1 as MDHEN and CDR2 as SYDVKM. CDR3 coding DNA: TGTGCCAGCAGCCGGTGGGAGTCTGGCTACACCTTC. Translated, it gives CASSRWESGYTF.

V is TRBV7-2 and J is TRBJ2-3; D is ambiguous. Trimming left V 3 bases short and J 2 bases short, with 12 bases between. Germline V gene sequence: CDR1 SGHTA, CDR2 FQGNSA. This CDR3 comprises 15 residues. The CDR3 reads CASSFPTGVTDTQYF. DNA of the CDR3: TGTGCCAGCAGCTTCCCAACCGGAGTCACAGATACGCAGTATTTT.

The chain combines TRBV29-1 with TRBJ1-1, with unresolved D. The V and J ends lost 6 bases and 2 bases respectively, with 16 bases between them. The CDR3 length is 14 residues. Germline V lookup: CDR1 SQVTM, CDR2 ANQGSEA. The CDR3 reads CSVGGPTVNTEAFF. The CDR3 DNA is TGCAGCGTAGGAGGGCCGACCGTAAACACTGAAGCTTTCTTT.

V usage is TRBV10-2 and J usage is TRBJ2-7; 13 nucleotides line up with TRBD2. This CDR3 contains 19 residues. Germline V lookup: CDR1 WSHSY, CDR2 SAAADI. V dropped 3 bases and J dropped 1; count of bases not matched to a gene: 12. The CDR3, as DNA: TGCGCCAGCAGTGACCCCGGGGGGACTAGCGGGGAGGAATCCTACGAGCAGTACTTC. Protein: CASSDPGGTSGEESYEQYF.

This sequence joins TRBV10-3 and TRBJ2-5; TRBD2 agrees at 8 bases. Germline CDR1 and CDR2: ENHRY and SYGVKD. The CDR3 runs 16 residues. Trimming took 6 bases from V and 4 from J; bases not matched to a gene: 13. DNA for the CDR3: TGTGCCATCAGCGATCCCGGGTTAGCGGGGCCAGAGACCCAGTACTTC. This translates into CAISDPGLAGPETQYF.

This chain uses TRBV11-2 with TRBJ1-3, with unresolved D. V lost 7 bases and J lost 4, with 11 bases in between. The CDR3 runs to 13 residues. CDR1 is SGHAT and CDR2 is FQNNGV in the germline V gene. As DNA, the CDR3 is TGTGCCAGCACTCAGGAAATCGGAAACACCATATATTTT. It is translated as CASTQEIGNTIYF.

The chain carries TRBV15 and TRBJ1-5; 8 bases are shared with TRBD1. This CDR3 spans 17 amino acids. Germline V gene lookup returns CDR1 LNHNV and CDR2 YYDKDF (reference sequence). V lost 0 bases, J lost 0 bases, and 4 bases stayed unmatched. CDR3 region: CATSRDRQGNSNQPQHF. CDR3 nucleotides: TGTGCCACCAGCAGAGATCGACAGGGGAATAGCAATCAGCCCCAGCATTTT.

This chain joins TRBV9 and TRBJ1-5; D not resolved. The CDR3 runs 13 residues. From germline, CDR1 is SGDLS and CDR2 YYNGEE. V shed 3 bases and J shed 1 base, with 5 bases lying between them. CDR3 DNA sequence: TGTGCCAGCAGCGGCGGAAGCAATCAGCCCCAGCATTTT. This gives the protein CASSGGSNQPQHF.

The chain uses TRBV2 and TRBJ2-2; D is unresolved. This CDR3 contains 14 residues. The V gene's germline CDR1 is SNHLY and CDR2 FYNNEI. V was trimmed by 8 bases and J by 4 bases, leaving 14 bases between them. The DNA for the CDR3 is TGTGCCAGCGGGCCACTCGTGCGCACCGGGGAGCTGTTTTTT. Its translation is CASGPLVRTGELFF.

The chain recombines TRBV19 with TRBJ1-5; 9 nucleotides match TRBD1. Germline V gene lookup returns CDR1 LNHDA and CDR2 SQIVND (reference sequence). With 1 base clipped from V and 6 bases from J, the junction kept 1 base outside the gene matches. CDR3 length: 14 amino acids. The CDR3 loop is CASSIVTGGQPQHF. The CDR3 DNA is TGTGCCAGTAGTATAGTGACAGGGGGTCAGCCCCAGCATTTT.

The rearrangement links TRBV2 to TRBJ1-3; a weak D match, TRBD1 (5 bases). CDR1 SNHLY and CDR2 FYNNEI come from the germline V gene. Trimming left V 6 bases short and J 1 base short, with 10 bases between. The CDR3 spans 14 residues. For the CDR3, the DNA is TGTGCCAGCAGCGCAGGGCCTTCTGGAAACACCATATATTTT. Protein: CASSAGPSGNTIYF.

This sequence joins TRBV30 and TRBJ2-7; weak D call: TRBD2 (6 bases). With 5 bases removed from V and 7 bases from J, the gap between germline ends came to 15 bases. Germline-derived CDR1 and CDR2 are GTSNPN and SVGIG (reference sequence). This CDR3 has 12 amino acids. This CDR3 is CAWAGTGREQYF. CDR3 DNA: TGTGCCTGGGCCGGGACGGGGAGGGAGCAGTACTTC.

J is TRBJ2-2 and V is TRBV29-1, with a possible D match to TRBD2 (5 bases). Trimming cost V 5 bases and J 6 bases, with 16 bases left between them. The CDR3 is made up of 14 amino acids. Germline V gene lookup returns CDR1 SQVTM and CDR2 ANQGSEA. The CDR3: CSVNFRSGPGELFF. CDR3 nucleotide sequence: TGCAGCGTTAATTTCCGAAGCGGCCCCGGGGAGCTGTTTTTT.

CDR3 DNA sequence: TGTGCCAGCAGCCAGACACCTTACGAGCAGTACTTC. Translated, it gives CASSQTPYEQYF. This chain links TRBV3-1 (or the pseudogene TRBV3-2) with TRBJ2-7; D remains ambiguous. Germline V gives CDR1 LGHDT, CDR2 YNNKEL (reference sequence). V was shortened by 3 bases and J by 4 bases, with 7 bases between the two germline ends. CDR3 length: 12 amino acids.

The gene calls are TRBV9 and TRBJ2-3; possibly TRBD1 for D (6 bases). There are 14 residues in the CDR3. Germline lookup yields CDR1 SGDLS and CDR2 YYNGEE. V lost 6 bases and J lost 0, with 11 bases in between. In nucleotides, the CDR3 is TGTGCCAGCACACAGGGCTGGAGCACAGATACGCAGTATTTT. Translating gives CASTQGWSTDTQYF. Using reference TRBV9 and TRBJ2-3 for the parts outside the CDR3, the full variable domain is DSGVTQTPKHLITATGQRVTLRCSPRSGDLSVYWYQQSLDQGLQFLIQYYNGEERAKGNILERFSAQQFPDLHSELNLSSLELGDSALYFCASTQGWSTDTQYFGPGTRLTVL.

This clone was recorded a few times. The rearrangement joins TRBV6-5 to TRBJ1-5, with a possible D match to TRBD1 (6 bases). Trimming left V 6 bases short and J 5 bases short, with 17 bases between. Per the germline V gene, CDR1 is MNHEY and CDR2 is SVGAGI. There are 15 residues in the CDR3. CDR3 amino acids: CASRGNRVGDQPQHF. DNA of the CDR3: TGTGCCAGCAGGGGTAACAGGGTCGGGGATCAGCCCCAGCATTTT.